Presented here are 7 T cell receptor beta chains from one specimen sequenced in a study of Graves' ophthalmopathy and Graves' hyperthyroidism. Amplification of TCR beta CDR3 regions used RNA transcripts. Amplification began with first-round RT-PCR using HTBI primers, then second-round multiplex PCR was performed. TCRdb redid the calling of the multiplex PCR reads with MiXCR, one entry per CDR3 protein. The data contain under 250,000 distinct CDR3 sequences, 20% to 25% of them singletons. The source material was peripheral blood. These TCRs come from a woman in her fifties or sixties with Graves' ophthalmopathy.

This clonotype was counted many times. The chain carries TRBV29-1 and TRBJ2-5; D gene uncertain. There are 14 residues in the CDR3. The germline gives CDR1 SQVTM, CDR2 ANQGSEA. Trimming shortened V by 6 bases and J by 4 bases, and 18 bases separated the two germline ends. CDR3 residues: CSVRPGVQGETQYF. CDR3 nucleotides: TGCAGCGTCCGACCGGGTGTCCAAGGAGAGACCCAGTACTTC. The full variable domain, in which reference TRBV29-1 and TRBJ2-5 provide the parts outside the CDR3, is SAVISQKPSRDICQRGTSLTIQCQVDSQVTMMFWYRQQPGQSLTLIATANQGSEATYESGFVIDKFPISRPNLTFSTLTVSNMSPEDSSIYLCSVRPGVQGETQYFGPGTRLLVL.

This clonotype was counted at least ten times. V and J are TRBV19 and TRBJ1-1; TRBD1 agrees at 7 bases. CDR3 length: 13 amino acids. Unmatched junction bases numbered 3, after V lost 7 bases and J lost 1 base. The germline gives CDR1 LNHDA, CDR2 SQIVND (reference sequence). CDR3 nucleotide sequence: TGTGCCAGTACCCCAGGGGGGAACACTGAAGCTTTCTTT. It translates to CASTPGGNTEAFF.

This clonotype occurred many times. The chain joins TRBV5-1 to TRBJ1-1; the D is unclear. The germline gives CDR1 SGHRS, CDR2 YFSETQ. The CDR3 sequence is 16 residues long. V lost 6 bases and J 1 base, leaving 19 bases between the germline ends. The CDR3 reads CASTPWVGGTNTEAFF. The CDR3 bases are TGCGCCAGCACGCCTTGGGTCGGCGGAACGAACACTGAAGCTTTCTTT.

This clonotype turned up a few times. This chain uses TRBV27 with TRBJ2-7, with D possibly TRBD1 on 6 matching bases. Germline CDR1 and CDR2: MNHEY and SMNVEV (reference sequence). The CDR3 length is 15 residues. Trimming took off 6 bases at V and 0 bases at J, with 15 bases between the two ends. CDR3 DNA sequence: TGTGCCAGCAGCCCCAGGACAGTCAGCTCCTACGAGCAGTACTTC. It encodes CASSPRTVSSYEQYF.

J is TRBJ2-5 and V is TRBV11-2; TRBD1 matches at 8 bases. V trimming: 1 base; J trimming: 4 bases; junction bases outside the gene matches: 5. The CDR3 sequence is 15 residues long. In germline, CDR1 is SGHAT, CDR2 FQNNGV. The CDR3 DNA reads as TGTGCCAGCAGCTTAGGGACAGGGATAGGAGAGACCCAGTACTTC. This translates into CASSLGTGIGETQYF.

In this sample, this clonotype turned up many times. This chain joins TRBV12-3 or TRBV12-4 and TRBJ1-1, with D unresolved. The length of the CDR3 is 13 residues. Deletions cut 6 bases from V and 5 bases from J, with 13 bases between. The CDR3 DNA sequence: TGTGCCAGCAGCCCTACTGGGGAAACTGAAGCTTTCTTT. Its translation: CASSPTGETEAFF.

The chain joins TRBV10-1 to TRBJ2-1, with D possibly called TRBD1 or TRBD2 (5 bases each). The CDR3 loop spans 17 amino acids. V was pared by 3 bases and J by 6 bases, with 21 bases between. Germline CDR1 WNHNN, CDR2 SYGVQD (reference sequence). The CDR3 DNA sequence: TGCGCCAGCAGTGAAACCGGGACGCCCCGTGGAGCCAATGAGCAGTTCTTC. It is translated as CASSETGTPRGANEQFF.